The 25 T cell receptor beta chains presented below share a single source sample, sequenced in a study of cytomegalovirus exposure and HLA in healthy donors. The primer mix had 60 Vbeta and 13 Jbeta primers. Here immunoSEQ multiplex PCR was the method, and the copy in TCRdb shows in-frame clones only, minus some. The sample has tens of thousands of clones; roughly 82% are singletons. Sample: PBMCs. The source of these receptors is a woman younger than 30 in good health and CMV-seropositive.

This clone has a handful of counts. The chain employs TRBV27 and TRBJ2-3, with 8 bases fitting TRBD2. Germline lookup yields CDR1 MNHEY and CDR2 SMNVEV (reference sequence). This CDR3 contains 13 residues. V shed 5 bases, J shed 3 bases, and the junction held 1 base outside the gene matches. The CDR3 nucleotides are TGTGCCAGCAGTGTAGCGGGAACAGATACGCAGTATTTT. Translation gives CASSVAGTDTQYF.

The V gene is TRBV15, the J gene TRBJ1-6, with D unresolved. Trimming shortened V by 4 bases and J by 8 bases, and 15 bases separated the two germline ends. Germline V CDR1 and CDR2: LNHNV, YYDKDF (reference sequence). The CDR3 consists of 15 residues. CDR3 bases: TGTGCCACCAGCATCCGCGCCCCGCGGTATTCACCCCTCCACTTT. Translated, it gives CATSIRAPRYSPLHF.

For this clone: The junction does not match germline at one end; this may be a read error. The chain has TRBV7-2 and TRBJ2-1; 9 bases align to TRBD2. In germline, CDR1 is SGHTA, CDR2 FQGNSA. The CDR3 has 15 residues. CDR3: CASSPSGRVAGEVVF. The CDR3 coding sequence is TGTGCCAGCAGCCCTTCCGGCCGAGTAGCGGGAGAGGTAGTCTTC.

V usage is TRBV2 and J usage is TRBJ1-6; D is possibly TRBD1 (5 bases). The CDR3 loop spans 14 amino acids. Germline lookup yields CDR1 SNHLY and CDR2 FYNNEI. V was pared by 7 bases and J by 7 bases, with 14 bases between. CDR3 sequence: CASTAGLLNSPLHF. The CDR3, as DNA: TGTGCCAGCACCGCGGGACTCCTAAATTCACCCCTCCACTTT.

V and J are TRBV2 and TRBJ2-7; D call uncertain. This CDR3 contains 13 residues. Germline V gene lookup returns CDR1 SNHLY and CDR2 FYNNEI. V was clipped by 8 bases and J by 5 bases, with 16 bases between them. The CDR3, as DNA: TGTGCCAGCGACCCGACTGGGTCGGACGAGCAGTACTTC. It specifies CASDPTGSDEQYF.

The chain recombines TRBV19 with TRBJ1-5; 12 bases fit TRBD1. Germline CDR1 and CDR2: LNHDA and SQIVND (reference sequence). V dropped 3 bases and J dropped 0; count of bases not matched to a gene: 3. This CDR3 has 17 residues. The CDR3 spells CASSIPGQGASNQPQHF. The CDR3 coding sequence is TGTGCCAGTAGTATTCCGGGACAGGGGGCTAGCAATCAGCCCCAGCATTTT.

This clone was detected only once. The chain links TRBV7-2 to TRBJ2-2; D gene uncertain. The CDR3 covers 15 residues. Germline CDR1 SGHTA, CDR2 FQGNSA. Deletions cut 2 bases from V and 2 bases from J, with 9 bases between. CDR3 nucleotide sequence: TGTGCCAGCAGCTTAAGTTCAGATAACACCGGGGAGCTGTTTTTT. This gives the protein CASSLSSDNTGELFF.

Written as DNA, the CDR3 is TGTGCCAGCAGCCCACAGCGGGGGGGCCCATACAATGAGCAGTTCTTC. Translated: CASSPQRGGPYNEQFF. The V gene is TRBV9, the J gene TRBJ2-1; 10 bases line up with TRBD2. The CDR3 length is 16 residues. Trimming took 4 bases from V and 4 from J; bases not matched to a gene: 8. The V gene's germline CDR1 is SGDLS and CDR2 YYNGEE.

The chain links TRBV4-2 to TRBJ1-2; 7 bases map to TRBD1. Germline lookup yields CDR1 LGHNA and CDR2 YNFKEQ. V shed 1 base, J shed 3 bases, and the junction held 5 bases outside the gene matches. CDR3 length equals 15 residues. The CDR3 bases are TGTGCCAGCAGCCAAGTTGGACAGGCGGACTATGGCTACACCTTC. Protein product: CASSQVGQADYGYTF.

This clone was counted a single time. The rearrangement uses TRBV6-5 and TRBJ1-1; 7 bases are shared with TRBD1. CDR3 size: 13 residues. J lost 1 base, V lost 5 bases, and 1 base had no gene match. The germline CDR1 and CDR2 sequences are MNHEY and SVGAGI. CDR3 sequence: CASSRQGNTEAFF. The CDR3 DNA sequence: TGTGCCAGCAGTAGACAGGGGAACACTGAAGCTTTCTTT.

The CDR3 coding sequence is TGCAGCGTGGGACAGGGGGCTCCCCGCCTAGAAGCTTTCTTT. Its protein is CSVGQGAPRLEAFF. The rearrangement links TRBV29-1 to TRBJ1-1, with 12 bases aligning to TRBD1. V dropped 6 bases and J dropped 8; count of bases not matched to a gene: 10. CDR3 length: 14 residues. The germline CDR1 and CDR2 sequences are SQVTM and ANQGSEA.

This clone was seen once. The chain combines TRBV5-1 with TRBJ2-5, with D possibly TRBD1 on 5 matching bases. This CDR3 is 15 amino acids long. Trimming left V 1 base short and J 5 bases short, with 15 bases between. CDR1 is SGHRS and CDR2 is YFSETQ in the germline V gene. In nucleotides, the CDR3 is TGCGCCAGCAGCTTGATAGGGGAAGGGAAGGAGACCCAGTACTTC. This gives the protein CASSLIGEGKETQYF. The full variable domain, rest sourced from reference TRBV5-1 and TRBJ2-5, is KAGVTQTPRYLIKTRGQQVTLSCSPISGHRSVSWYQQTPGQGLQFLFEYFSETQRNKGNFPGRFSGRQFSNSRSEMNVSTLELGDSALYLCASSLIGEGKETQYFGPGTRLLVL.

This chain links TRBV29-1 with TRBJ1-1; 10 bases match TRBD1. J was trimmed by 1 base and V by 3 bases; bases with no gene match: 2. This CDR3 has 14 residues. The germline CDR1 and CDR2 sequences are SQVTM and ANQGSEA. The CDR3 here is CSVEGQGRNTEAFF. In DNA form, the CDR3 reads TGCAGCGTTGAGGGACAGGGGAGGAACACTGAAGCTTTCTTT. The entire variable domain, with the rest obtained from reference TRBV29-1 and TRBJ1-1, is as follows: SAVISQKPSRDICQRGTSLTIQCQVDSQVTMMFWYRQQPGQSLTLIATANQGSEATYESGFVIDKFPISRPNLTFSTLTVSNMSPEDSSIYLCSVEGQGRNTEAFFGQGTRLTVV.

The J gene is TRBJ2-5, the V gene TRBV7-9, with D possibly being TRBD2 (5 bases). Germline V gene sequence: CDR1 SEHNR, CDR2 FQNEAQ (reference sequence). The CDR3 loop spans 14 amino acids. Trimming removed 4 bases from V and 5 bases from J, with 14 bases in between. In DNA, the CDR3 is TGTGCCAGCAGCTCACTAGAAGAGCGGGAGACCCAGTACTTC. Protein sequence: CASSSLEERETQYF.

The chain employs TRBV29-1 and TRBJ2-5; 12 bases map to TRBD2. The end of the DNA aligns better with TRBJ2-7, so the J call may be wrong. CDR3 length equals 13 residues. Germline CDR1 and CDR2: SQVTM and ANQGSEA. The CDR3: CSVGLAGDYEQYF. The DNA for the CDR3 is TGCAGCGTTGGACTAGCGGGGGACTACGAGCAGTACTTC.

CDR3 protein: CASSLSSGSYNEQFF. The CDR3 DNA follows: TGTGCCAGCAGCTTAAGTAGCGGGAGTTACAATGAGCAGTTCTTC. The V gene is TRBV7-3, the J gene TRBJ2-1; 9 nucleotides line up with TRBD2. The ends lost 1 base at V and 4 bases at J; junction bases unmatched: 2. The CDR3 runs 15 residues. The germline gives CDR1 SGHTA, CDR2 FQGTGA.

This chain joins TRBV9 and TRBJ1-1; a possible D gene is TRBD1 (5 bases). Germline loops: CDR1 SGDLS, CDR2 YYNGEE. CDR3 length: 13 amino acids. V was clipped by 4 bases and J by 5 bases, with 12 bases between them. Here the CDR3 reads CASSPQPGTEAFF. The DNA for the CDR3 is TGTGCCAGCAGCCCCCAGCCAGGGACTGAAGCTTTCTTT. The full variable domain, with the rest looked up from reference TRBV9 and TRBJ1-1, is DSGVTQTPKHLITATGQRVTLRCSPRSGDLSVYWYQQSLDQGLQFLIQYYNGEERAKGNILERFSAQQFPDLHSELNLSSLELGDSALYFCASSPQPGTEAFFGQGTRLTVV.

This clone was counted between two and nine times. This chain joins TRBV27 and TRBJ1-2; D might be TRBD1 (5 bases). The germline V gene has CDR1 MNHEY and CDR2 SMNVEV (reference sequence). CDR3 size: 13 residues. The V end lost 6 bases, the J end lost 5 bases, and 13 bases lay between the germline ends. CDR3 region: CASRGRGSYGYTF. The CDR3 DNA follows: TGTGCCAGCAGGGGGAGGGGAAGTTATGGCTACACCTTC.

The rearrangement uses TRBV7-2 and TRBJ2-5; D call uncertain. CDR1 and CDR2 from the germline V gene are SGHTA and FQGNSA. V gave up 5 bases and J gave up 5 bases, with 12 bases separating them. The CDR3 spans 13 residues. DNA of the CDR3: TGTGCCAGCAGCCCACCTCCCCAGGAGACCCAGTACTTC. Amino acids: CASSPPPQETQYF.

The chain links TRBV4-3 to TRBJ1-1, with a tentative D call TRBD1 (5 bases). CDR1 is LGHNA, CDR2 YSLEER, per germline. There are 15 residues in the CDR3. Trimming stripped 0 bases from V and 6 bases from J, with 14 bases between. CDR3 sequence (DNA): TGCGCCAGCAGCCAAGATTTGGTATCGGGGGCTGAAGCTTTCTTT. It translates to CASSQDLVSGAEAFF.

J is TRBJ2-3 and V is TRBV6-4; a weak D match, TRBD2 (7 bases). The germline V gene encodes CDR1 MRHNA and CDR2 SNTAGT. This CDR3 has 14 amino acids. V lost 3 bases to trimming and J lost 2 bases, with 9 bases between them. The CDR3 bases are TGTGCCAGCAGTGAACGGGGGGCCACAGATACGCAGTATTTT. As protein: CASSERGATDTQYF.

The genes are TRBV4-1 and TRBJ2-7; 7 bases fit TRBD2. With V trimmed by 6 bases and J by 7 bases, 18 bases remained unmatched. Germline assignment: CDR1 MGHRA and CDR2 YSYEKL. This CDR3 region has 16 residues. The CDR3 reads CASSGVGRGSAGEQYF. CDR3 nucleotide sequence: TGCGCCAGCAGTGGCGTGGGTCGCGGGAGTGCGGGGGAGCAGTACTTC.

CDR3 in DNA: TGTGCCAGCAGTAGACAGCGAGCTGACTACGAGCAGTACTTC. Translating it yields CASSRQRADYEQYF. The J gene is TRBJ2-7, the V gene TRBV2; tentative D call: TRBD1 (5 bases). V was clipped by 5 bases and J by 3 bases, with 14 bases between them. Germline loops: CDR1 SNHLY, CDR2 FYNNEI. This CDR3 spans 14 amino acids.

CDR3 sequence (DNA): TGTGCCAGCAGCTACCCAGCGGACCCCTACGAGCAGTACTTC. This gives the protein CASSYPADPYEQYF. The chain has TRBV7-9 and TRBJ2-7; D perhaps matches TRBD2 (5 bases). This CDR3 contains 14 residues. V was pared by 4 bases and J by 2 bases, with 12 bases between. The germline V gene has CDR1 SEHNR and CDR2 FQNEAQ (reference sequence).

The rearrangement links TRBV4-2 to TRBJ2-7; possibly TRBD1 for D (5 bases). V lost 4 bases and J lost 2, with 9 bases in between. In germline, CDR1 is LGHNA, CDR2 YNFKEQ. The CDR3 extends over 13 amino acids. CDR3 coding DNA: TGTGCCAGCAGCCTGGGCAGGGCCTACGAGCAGTACTTC. This sequence encodes CASSLGRAYEQYF.